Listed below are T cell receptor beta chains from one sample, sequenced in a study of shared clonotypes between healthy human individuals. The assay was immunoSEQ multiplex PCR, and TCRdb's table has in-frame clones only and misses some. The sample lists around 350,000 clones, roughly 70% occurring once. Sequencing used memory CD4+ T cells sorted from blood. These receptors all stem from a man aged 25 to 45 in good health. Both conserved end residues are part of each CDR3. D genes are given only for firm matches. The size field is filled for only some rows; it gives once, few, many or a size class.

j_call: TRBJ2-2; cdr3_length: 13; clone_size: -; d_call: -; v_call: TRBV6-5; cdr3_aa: CASSSPRTGELFF; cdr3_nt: TGTGCCAGCAGTTCCCCACGCACCGGGGAGCTGTTTTTT
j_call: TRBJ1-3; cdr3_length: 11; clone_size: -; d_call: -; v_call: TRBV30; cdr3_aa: CAWRSGNTIYF; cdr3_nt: TGTGCCTGGAGGTCGGGAAACACCATATATTTT
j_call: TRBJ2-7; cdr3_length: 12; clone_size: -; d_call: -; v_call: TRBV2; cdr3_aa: CASSNTIYEQYF; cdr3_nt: TGTGCCAGCAGTAATACCATCTACGAGCAGTACTTC
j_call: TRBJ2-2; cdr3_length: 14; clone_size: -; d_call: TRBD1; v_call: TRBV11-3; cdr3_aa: CASSPGQGFGELFF; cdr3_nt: TGTGCCAGCAGCCCGGGACAGGGGTTCGGGGAGCTGTTTTTT
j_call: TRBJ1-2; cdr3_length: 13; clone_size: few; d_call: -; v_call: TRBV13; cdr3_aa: CASSPRRNYGYTF; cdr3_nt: TGTGCCAGCAGCCCCCGGAGGAACTATGGCTACACCTTC
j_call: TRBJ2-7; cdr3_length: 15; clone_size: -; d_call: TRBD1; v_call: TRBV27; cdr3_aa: CASNSPGQGSYEQYF; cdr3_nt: TGTGCCAGCAACTCTCCGGGACAGGGGTCATACGAGCAGTACTTC
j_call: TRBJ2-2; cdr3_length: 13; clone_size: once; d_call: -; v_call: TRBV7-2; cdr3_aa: CASSLYPDGELFF; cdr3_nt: TGTGCCAGCAGCTTGTATCCGGACGGGGAGCTGTTTTTT
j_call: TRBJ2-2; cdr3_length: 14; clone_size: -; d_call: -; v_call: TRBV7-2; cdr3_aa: CASSLAGYTGELFF; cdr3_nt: TGTGCCAGCAGCTTAGCAGGGTACACCGGGGAGCTGTTTTTT
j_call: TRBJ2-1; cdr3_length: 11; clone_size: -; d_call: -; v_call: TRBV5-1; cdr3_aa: CASSRDFEQFF; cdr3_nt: TGCGCCAGCAGCCGGGACTTTGAGCAGTTCTTC
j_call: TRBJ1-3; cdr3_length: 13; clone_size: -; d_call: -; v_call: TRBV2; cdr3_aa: CASREGPGNTIYF; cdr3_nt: TGTGCCAGCCGGGAGGGTCCAGGAAACACCATATATTTT
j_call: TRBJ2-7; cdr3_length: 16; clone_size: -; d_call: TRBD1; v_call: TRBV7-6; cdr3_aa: CASSSRQGANVGEQYF; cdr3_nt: TGTGCCAGCAGCTCCCGACAGGGGGCGAACGTAGGGGAGCAGTACTTC
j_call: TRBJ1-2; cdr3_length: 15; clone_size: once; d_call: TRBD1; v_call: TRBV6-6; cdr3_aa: CASSSRQGAVYGYTF; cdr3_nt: TGTGCCAGCAGTTCCCGACAGGGCGCCGTCTATGGCTACACCTTC
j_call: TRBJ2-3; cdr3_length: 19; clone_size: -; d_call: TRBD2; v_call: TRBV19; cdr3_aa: CASSTSGLAGGWRTDTQYF; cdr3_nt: TGTGCCAGTAGTACCTCGGGACTAGCGGGAGGGTGGCGCACAGATACGCAGTATTTT
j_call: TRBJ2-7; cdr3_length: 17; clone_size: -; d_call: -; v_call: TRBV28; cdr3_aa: CASSQDGLLSSTDEQYF; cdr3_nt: TGTGCCAGCAGCCAGGACGGGCTTTTGAGCAGTACCGACGAGCAGTACTTC
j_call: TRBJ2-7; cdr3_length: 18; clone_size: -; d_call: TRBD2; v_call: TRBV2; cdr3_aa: CASSEGGTSGRSPYEQYF; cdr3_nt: TGTGCCAGCAGTGAAGGGGGGACTAGCGGGAGGTCACCCTACGAGCAGTACTTC
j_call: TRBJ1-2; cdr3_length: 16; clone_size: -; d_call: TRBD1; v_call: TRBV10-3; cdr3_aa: CAISGRDRGRDYGYTF; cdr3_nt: TGTGCCATCAGTGGTAGGGACAGGGGGCGCGACTATGGCTACACCTTC